This entry lists 27 T cell receptor beta chains sequenced from one sample in a study of blood T cell repertoires in COVID-19. The protocol was immunoSEQ multiplex PCR, while the TCRdb copy is restricted to in-frame clones and leaves out a portion. The sample lists approximately 400,000 clones, roughly four fifths occurring once. Sequencing used peripheral blood. Receptors were obtained from a human donor with acute or convalescent COVID-19. The donor label of this sample is uncertain.

This clone appeared once. The chain recombines TRBV7-8 with TRBJ1-2, with D possibly matching TRBD1 (6 bases). V was clipped by 5 bases and J by 4 bases, with 17 bases between them. Per germline, CDR1 SGHVS and CDR2 FQNEAQ. CDR3 length equals 15 residues. The CDR3 nucleotides are TGTGCCAGCAGCGCACAGGGCGGGCCCGGCTATGGCTACACCTTC. Translation gives CASSAQGGPGYGYTF.

The sample holds a few counts of this clone. This rearrangement joins TRBV28 to TRBJ2-7; 11 bases are a match to TRBD1. The V segment lost 3 bases and the J segment 2 bases; nucleotides outside the gene matches: 0. The V gene's germline CDR1 is MDHEN and CDR2 SYDVKM. This CDR3 comprises 14 residues. CDR3 protein: CASSLDRGPYEQYF. The CDR3 nucleotides read TGTGCCAGCAGTTTGGACAGGGGGCCCTACGAGCAGTACTTC.

The chain uses TRBV29-1 and TRBJ1-5; maybe TRBD1 (6 bases). V lost 5 bases and J lost 3, with 14 bases in between. The CDR3 is 14 residues long. Per the germline V gene, CDR1 is SQVTM and CDR2 is ANQGSEA. CDR3 DNA sequence: TGCAGCGTTATAGTGGACAGAATCAATCAGCCCCAGCATTTT. Its translation is CSVIVDRINQPQHF.

The chain uses TRBV25-1 and TRBJ2-7; 7 nucleotides agree with TRBD1. Trimming removed 4 bases from V and 2 bases from J; junction bases left unmatched: 14. Germline loops: CDR1 MGHDK, CDR2 SYGVNS. This CDR3 contains 17 residues. The chain's CDR3 is CASSVGTVTHFPYEQYF. CDR3 DNA sequence: TGTGCCAGCAGTGTCGGGACAGTGACCCACTTCCCCTACGAGCAGTACTTC.

The chain recombines TRBV11-3 with TRBJ2-1; 14 bases agree with TRBD2. The junction had 10 bases not matched to a gene; V was cut back by 1 base and J by 8 bases. Germline loops: CDR1 SGHNT, CDR2 YENEEA. The CDR3 consists of 18 residues. This chain's CDR3 is CASSLGETSGGVTDEQFF. Written as DNA, the CDR3 is TGTGCCAGCAGCTTAGGAGAGACTAGCGGGGGGGTGACGGATGAGCAGTTCTTC.

The chain couples TRBV5-1 to TRBJ1-4, with D hard to call. CDR3 length: 12 amino acids. The ends were cut back, 8 bases at V and 13 bases at J, with 18 bases in the middle. The V gene's germline CDR1 is SGHRS and CDR2 YFSETQ. In nucleotides, the CDR3 is TGCGCCAGTCCGTTTTACGTTCGGGGACTGTTTTTT. Translation gives CASPFYVRGLFF.

The rearrangement links TRBV25-1 to TRBJ1-2; D uncertain. The ends were cut back, 4 bases at V and 8 bases at J, with 8 bases in the middle. In germline, CDR1 is MGHDK, CDR2 SYGVNS. CDR3 length equals 11 residues. As DNA, the CDR3 is TGTGCCAGCAGTGCGGGAAAGGGCTACACCTTC. This gives the protein CASSAGKGYTF.

This chain uses TRBV3-1 (or the pseudogene TRBV3-2) with TRBJ1-1; D is uncertain. The CDR3 sequence is 16 residues long. Per the germline V gene, CDR1 is LGHDT and CDR2 is YNNKEL (reference sequence). Trimming pared 4 bases from V and 0 bases from J, leaving 15 bases between. The CDR3 is CASSREVRGMNTEAFF. The CDR3 DNA reads as TGTGCCAGCAGCCGGGAAGTACGGGGAATGAACACTGAAGCTTTCTTT.

A word on this clone: An end of the junction does not agree with germline; a read error may underlie this. The rearrangement joins TRBV4-1 to TRBJ1-4; 8 nucleotides line up with TRBD1. The CDR3 contains 19 residues. In germline, CDR1 is MGHRA, CDR2 YSYEKL. The DNA for the CDR3 is TGCGCCAGCAGCCACGACCCCGCGAATGATCCCAAAAACCGGGACAGGCTTCTTTTT. Residues: CASSHDPANDPKNRDRLLF.

V usage is TRBV7-8 and J usage is TRBJ1-1, with 8 bases fitting TRBD1. This CDR3 spans 14 amino acids. CDR1 SGHVS and CDR2 FQNEAQ come from the germline V gene. Losses at the gene ends were 7 bases for V and 4 bases for J; bases not matched to a gene: 8. The CDR3 here is CASTDRGISTEAFF. The CDR3 DNA sequence: TGTGCCAGCACCGACAGGGGCATAAGCACTGAAGCTTTCTTT.

The V and J genes are TRBV11-2 and TRBJ2-1; 11 positions agree with TRBD2. The CDR3 sequence is 16 residues long. Germline CDR1 and CDR2: SGHAT and FQNNGV. V lost 0 bases to trimming and J lost 6 bases; unmatched junction nucleotides: 4. As DNA, the CDR3 is TGTGCCAGCAGCTTAGAAATAGCGGGAGGGCGCAATGAGCAGTTCTTC. Translating it yields CASSLEIAGGRNEQFF.

The J gene is TRBJ1-1, the V gene TRBV7-2; no reliable D call. Germline-derived CDR1 and CDR2 are SGHTA and FQGNSA. CDR3 length: 15 residues. V was cut by 7 bases and J by 7 bases, with 22 bases left in between. Here the CDR3 DNA reads TGTGCCAGCACCCCGCAAACGGGTGGATTGGGTGAAGCTTTCTTT. Residues: CASTPQTGGLGEAFF. Supplemented by reference TRBV7-2 and TRBJ1-1, the full variable domain reads GAGVSQSPSNKVTEKGKDVELRCDPISGHTALYWYRQSLGQGLEFLIYFQGNSAPDKSGLPSDRFSAERTGGSVSTLTIQRTQQEDSAVYLCASTPQTGGLGEAFFGQGTRLTVV.

The chain uses TRBV18 and TRBJ1-2, with D uncertain. The germline V gene has CDR1 KGHSH and CDR2 LQKENI. The V gene lost 2 bases and the J gene lost 3 bases, with 10 bases spanning the gap. The CDR3 runs 14 residues. The CDR3 reads CASSPNNFDYGYTF. The DNA of the CDR3 is TGTGCCAGCTCACCAAACAATTTCGACTATGGCTACACCTTC.

The rearrangement joins TRBV2 to TRBJ2-3, with TRBD1 matching 9 bases. This CDR3 spans 18 amino acids. J lost 4 bases, V lost 8 bases, and 19 bases had no gene match. CDR1 and CDR2 from the germline V gene are SNHLY and FYNNEI. The CDR3 DNA follows: TGTGCCAGCCGGCGAAGACTTTGGGACAGGGAAAAGGCAGATACGCAGTATTTT. It encodes CASRRRLWDREKADTQYF.

The chain employs TRBV2 and TRBJ2-5; 7 nucleotides match TRBD2. This CDR3 has 13 residues. The germline gives CDR1 SNHLY, CDR2 FYNNEI. Trimming took 3 bases from V and 5 from J; bases not matched to a gene: 3. CDR3 bases: TGTGCCAGCAGTGATTTACTAGCGGAGACCCAGTACTTC. As protein: CASSDLLAETQYF.

The rearrangement links TRBV28 to TRBJ1-2; no clear D gene. There are 12 residues in the CDR3. Deletions cut 1 base from V and 8 bases from J, with 8 bases between. Germline V gives CDR1 MDHEN, CDR2 SYDVKM. Written as DNA, the CDR3 is TGTGCCAGCAGTTTATTTCCGGGAGGCTACACCTTC. Translating gives CASSLFPGGYTF.

The chain couples TRBV14 to TRBJ2-1, with TRBD2 identical over 7 bases. The CDR3 is made up of 13 amino acids. The J segment lost 7 bases and the V segment lost 4 bases, leaving 4 bases of the junction unmatched. Looked up from germline, CDR1 is SGHDN and CDR2 is FVKESK. The CDR3: CASSPSGGNEQFF. The CDR3 DNA reads TGTGCCAGCAGCCCCTCCGGGGGGAATGAGCAGTTCTTC.

This clone was observed a few times. The V and J genes are TRBV6-5 and TRBJ1-5; no reliable D call. The CDR3 covers 11 residues. Germline CDR1 is MNHEY and CDR2 is SVGAGI. The germline V and J ends were trimmed by 8 bases and 7 bases, with 9 bases remaining between them. The CDR3 DNA reads TGTGCCAGCGGCCCGGAGCAGCCCCAGCATTTT. Encoded protein: CASGPEQPQHF.

J is TRBJ1-6 and V is TRBV5-1; TRBD1 aligns across 7 bases. The CDR3 extends over 16 amino acids. The V and J ends lost 1 base and 6 bases, in that order; junction bases with no gene match: 7. Germline V gives CDR1 SGHRS, CDR2 YFSETQ. The CDR3 bases are TGCGCCAGCAGCTTGACCGGGACAGCCGGTAATTCACCCCTCCACTTT. Translation: CASSLTGTAGNSPLHF.

The chain employs TRBV19 and TRBJ2-1, with a tentative D call TRBD1 (5 bases). V dropped 2 bases and J dropped 10 bases, with 18 bases sitting between them. The germline gives CDR1 LNHDA, CDR2 SQIVND (reference sequence). The CDR3 has 15 residues. CDR3 sequence: CASSIYRDQGGEQFF. CDR3 DNA sequence: TGTGCCAGTAGTATATATAGGGATCAGGGTGGGGAGCAGTTCTTC.

The genes are TRBV24-1 and TRBJ2-1; a weak D match, TRBD2 (5 bases). The CDR3 contains 13 residues. The V end lost 4 bases, the J end lost 8 bases, and 11 bases lay between the germline ends. CDR1 is KGHDR and CDR2 is SFDVKD in the germline V gene. The CDR3 DNA reads as TGTGCCACCAGTGACAATGCGAGGGATGAGCAGTTCTTC. It translates to CATSDNARDEQFF.

The chain is built from TRBV30 and TRBJ1-4, with a weak D call TRBD1 (5 bases). Germline loops: CDR1 GTSNPN, CDR2 SVGIG (reference sequence). V lost 0 bases to trimming and J lost 8 bases, with 22 bases between them. The CDR3 is made up of 17 amino acids. The CDR3, as DNA: TGTGCCTGGAGTGTAAACTTGATGGTCAGGGCCCGCGAAAAACTGTTTTTT. Translating it yields CAWSVNLMVRAREKLFF.

The V call is TRBV7-2, the J call TRBJ2-1; TRBD2 is a possible D gene (5 bases). Trimming left V 5 bases short and J 0 bases short, with 17 bases between. The germline V gene encodes CDR1 SGHTA and CDR2 FQGNSA. This CDR3 spans 17 amino acids. CDR3 sequence: CASSLGLAASSYNEQFF. The CDR3, as DNA: TGTGCCAGCAGCCTTGGGCTAGCTGCTAGCTCCTACAATGAGCAGTTCTTC.

The chain joins TRBV13 to TRBJ1-2; 10 bases line up with TRBD1. This CDR3 region has 17 residues. Trimming took 5 bases from V and 4 from J; bases not matched to a gene: 13. From germline, CDR1 is PRHDT and CDR2 FYEKMQ (reference sequence). The DNA of the CDR3 is TGTGCCAGCAGCGGAACGGGACAGGGGCACTTCGGCTATGGCTACACCTTC. It codes for CASSGTGQGHFGYGYTF.

This chain uses TRBV28 with TRBJ1-2; 7 nucleotides line up with TRBD1. The CDR3 consists of 13 residues. Looked up from germline, CDR1 is MDHEN and CDR2 is SYDVKM. Trimming at V came to 4 bases and at J to 8 bases, leaving 7 bases not matched to a gene. The chain's CDR3 is CASSSIQGWGYTF. DNA for the CDR3: TGTGCCAGCAGTTCAATACAGGGGTGGGGCTACACCTTC.

The chain recombines TRBV18 with TRBJ1-5; 7 positions match TRBD1. This CDR3 region has 15 residues. V gave up 4 bases and J gave up 7 bases; unmatched junction bases: 10. The germline gives CDR1 KGHSH, CDR2 LQKENI. Here the CDR3 DNA reads TGTGCCAGCTCACTATCGACAGGGCGGATCCAGCCCCAGCATTTT. Its translation: CASSLSTGRIQPQHF.

This chain connects TRBV29-1 to TRBJ2-5; 9 bases agree with TRBD1. The CDR3 sequence is 12 residues long. Unmatched junction bases numbered 4, after V lost 4 bases and J lost 7 bases. Germline V lookup: CDR1 SQVTM, CDR2 ANQGSEA. CDR3 sequence reads: CSVGTGAMTQYF. CDR3 DNA sequence: TGCAGCGTTGGGACAGGGGCGATGACCCAGTACTTC.